Sequencing of this T cell receptor beta chain was carried out in a study of cytomegalovirus exposure and HLA in healthy donors. The wider study: Drawn from HLA-typed donors, approximately 85 million unique TCRs were held in an early data release.

CDR3 size: 15 residues. Germline CDR1 is SGHVS and CDR2 is FNYEAQ. Germline trimming cut 5 bases from V and 0 bases from J; bases unmatched to any gene: 3. Study findings and constraints: Available immune exposure information was restricted to CMV serostatus only. Later analysis indicated greater clonal expansion among HLA-associated TCR beta chains than among equally common other chains. Some V segments, TRBV6-2 and TRBV6-3 among them, were indistinguishable and were therefore excluded.

Researchers ran the PCR with 60 Vbeta and 13 Jbeta primers. Sequencing was performed with immunoSEQ multiplex PCR; in TCRdb, only in-frame clones are kept and a portion is missing. This sample has about 96,000 clones, with about four fifths found just once. Remarks on this clone: Antigen unknown.

The TCR sequence derives from a woman between 70 and 85 years old in good health and CMV-seropositive. Sequenced material: PBMCs. The chain recombines TRBV7-6 with TRBJ2-1, with 8 nucleotides matching TRBD2. The DNA for the CDR3 is TGTGCCAGCAGCGCAAGCGGGAGCTCCTACAATGAGCAGTTCTTC. It yields the protein CASSASGSSYNEQFF.